This paragraph reports one T cell receptor beta chain. In the original workflow: It was from reference gene primer amplification that nucleated cell counts were estimated. Clones were read by immunoSEQ multiplex PCR, and TCRdb kept only the in-frame ones, dropping some. V and J calls and clone size are given by that table; D and trimming were obtained from the DNA. The repertoire has around 60,000 clones, over 60% of them found once; the top ten carry around 21%. The germline CDR1 and CDR2 sequences are LGHDT and YNNKEL (reference sequence). The CDR3 has 12 residues. Trimming cost V 0 bases and J 9 bases, with 7 bases left between them. The data were taken from a study of blood T cell repertoires in COVID-19. About the study: The origin of the acute and convalescent COVID-19 samples was the United States, Italy and Spain. The cDNA or gDNA used as material had been derived from T cells, B-cell-depleted T cells, or PBMCs.

It was during active infection that Seattle patients were enrolled and then longitudinally followed. The rearrangement joins TRBV3-1 (or the pseudogene TRBV3-2) to TRBJ2-3; D unresolved. This sequence was found in a young man with COVID-19, enrolled during active disease. Sequencing was done on a sample of peripheral blood. This chain's CDR3 is CASSQDARTQYF. DNA of the CDR3: TGTGCCAGCAGCCAAGACGCGAGAACGCAGTATTTT.